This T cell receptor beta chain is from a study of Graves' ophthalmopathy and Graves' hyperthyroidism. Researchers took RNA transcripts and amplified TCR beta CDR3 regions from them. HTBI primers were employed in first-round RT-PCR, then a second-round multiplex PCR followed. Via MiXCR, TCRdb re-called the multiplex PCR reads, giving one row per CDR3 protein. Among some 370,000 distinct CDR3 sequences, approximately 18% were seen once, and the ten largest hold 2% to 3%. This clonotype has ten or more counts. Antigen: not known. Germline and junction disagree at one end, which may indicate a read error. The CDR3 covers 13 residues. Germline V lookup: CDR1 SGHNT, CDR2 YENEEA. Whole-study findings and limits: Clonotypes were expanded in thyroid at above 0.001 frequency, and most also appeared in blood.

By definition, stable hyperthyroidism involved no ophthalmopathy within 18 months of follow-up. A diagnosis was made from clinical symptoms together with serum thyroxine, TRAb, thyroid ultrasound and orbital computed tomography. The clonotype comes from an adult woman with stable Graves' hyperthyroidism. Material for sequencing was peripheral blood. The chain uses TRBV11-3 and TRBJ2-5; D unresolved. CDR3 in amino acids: CASTLNKEETQYF. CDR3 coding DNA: TGTGCCAGCACCTTAAACAAGGAAGAGACCCAGTACTTC.